A selection of T cell receptor beta chains follows, all from one sample in a study of beta chain features in type 1 diabetes. Measured with immunoSEQ multiplex PCR; TCRdb has only the in-frame clones, and not every one. The repertoire holds under 200,000 clones, 6.5% to 10% seen once, with approximately 0.54% in the top ten. The sequencing input was central memory CD4+ T cells from blood. The source of these receptors is a woman younger than 35 with type 1 diabetes. Both conserved end residues are part of each CDR3. A D gene is named only where the DNA matches it firmly. Where a row states a size, it is once, few, many or the class of an expanded clone; other rows omit it.

J gene: TRBJ2-2; D gene: TRBD1; clone size: .; V gene: TRBV11-2; CDR3 DNA: TGTGCCAGCAGCCCCCCGGGACAGGGGAATTACGGGGAGCTGTTTTTT; CDR3 protein: CASSPPGQGNYGELFF
J gene: TRBJ2-7; D gene: TRBD1; clone size: .; V gene: TRBV10-3; CDR3 DNA: TGTGCCATCAGTGAAACCCTCCGGGACAGCGCATCCTACGAGCAGTACTTC; CDR3 protein: CAISETLRDSASYEQYF
J gene: TRBJ2-1; D gene: .; clone size: .; V gene: TRBV2; CDR3 DNA: TGTGCCAGCAGTCAGGGGACCTACAATGAGCAGTTCTTC; CDR3 protein: CASSQGTYNEQFF
J gene: TRBJ2-7; D gene: .; clone size: .; V gene: TRBV4-2; CDR3 DNA: TGTGCCAGCAGCCAAGATCACAGGGGGGGAAAAGGGGAGCAGTACTTC; CDR3 protein: CASSQDHRGGKGEQYF
J gene: TRBJ2-2; D gene: .; clone size: few; V gene: TRBV2; CDR3 DNA: TGTGCCAGCAGGGAAGCGGAGACTAACACCGGGGAGCTGTTTTTT; CDR3 protein: CASREAETNTGELFF
J gene: TRBJ1-1; D gene: TRBD1; clone size: .; V gene: TRBV7-3; CDR3 DNA: TGTGCCAGCAGCCTCCAGGGGGATACTGAAGCTTTCTTT; CDR3 protein: CASSLQGDTEAFF
J gene: TRBJ2-5; D gene: .; clone size: few; V gene: TRBV7-2; CDR3 DNA: TGTGCCAGCAGCGCAGGGACTGCAGAGACCCAGTACTTC; CDR3 protein: CASSAGTAETQYF
J gene: TRBJ1-2; D gene: .; clone size: .; V gene: TRBV5-6; CDR3 DNA: TGTGCCAGCAGCTTAAAAGGGGACTATGGCTACACCTTC; CDR3 protein: CASSLKGDYGYTF
J gene: TRBJ2-7; D gene: TRBD2; clone size: .; V gene: TRBV6-5; CDR3 DNA: TGTGCCAGCAGTTACCAGACTAGCGGGCCGTACGAGCAGTACTTC; CDR3 protein: CASSYQTSGPYEQYF
J gene: TRBJ2-1; D gene: TRBD2; clone size: .; V gene: TRBV5-1; CDR3 DNA: TGCGCCAGCAGCAGCGGGACTAGCGGGGGTTCAAATGAGCAGTTCTTC; CDR3 protein: CASSSGTSGGSNEQFF
J gene: TRBJ1-2; D gene: TRBD1; clone size: few; V gene: TRBV4-3; CDR3 DNA: TGCGCCAGCAGCCCATCGGACAGGAGGGGTGGCTACACCTTC; CDR3 protein: CASSPSDRRGGYTF
J gene: TRBJ1-1; D gene: .; clone size: .; V gene: TRBV29-1; CDR3 DNA: TGCAGCGTTGAGGCCGCCATGGTGAACACTGAAGCTTTCTTT; CDR3 protein: CSVEAAMVNTEAFF
J gene: TRBJ1-4; D gene: .; clone size: few; V gene: TRBV11-2; CDR3 DNA: TGTGCCAGCAGCCCACTCGTGGGGGGAAGTGAAAAACTGTTTTTT; CDR3 protein: CASSPLVGGSEKLFF
J gene: TRBJ2-7; D gene: .; clone size: few; V gene: TRBV7-9; CDR3 DNA: TGTGCCAGCAGTCGGTCCTACGAGCAGTACTTC; CDR3 protein: CASSRSYEQYF
J gene: TRBJ2-3; D gene: .; clone size: few; V gene: TRBV4-3; CDR3 DNA: TGCGCCAGCAGCCAAGGGGCCCCGGATACGCAGTATTTT; CDR3 protein: CASSQGAPDTQYF
J gene: TRBJ2-6; D gene: .; clone size: .; V gene: TRBV18; CDR3 DNA: TGTGCCAGCTCCCCAGTCGTCCTAACACAGCTTTCTTTCTCTGGGGCCAACGTCCTGACTTTC; CDR3 protein: CASSPVVLTQLSFSGANVLTF
J gene: TRBJ1-1; D gene: .; clone size: .; V gene: TRBV18; CDR3 DNA: TGTGCCAGCTCACCAGTTCAGGGAGGTACGAACACTGAAGCTTTCTTT; CDR3 protein: CASSPVQGGTNTEAFF
J gene: TRBJ2-3; D gene: .; clone size: few; V gene: TRBV18; CDR3 DNA: TGTGCCAGCTTGCCCTCCGGGGGAGATACGCAGTATTTT; CDR3 protein: CASLPSGGDTQYF
J gene: TRBJ2-2; D gene: .; clone size: few; V gene: TRBV7-9; CDR3 DNA: TGTGCCAGCAGCCCCTATCGCAGTAGCTACACCGGGGAGCTGTTTTTT; CDR3 protein: CASSPYRSSYTGELFF
J gene: TRBJ2-7; D gene: .; clone size: few; V gene: TRBV10-3; CDR3 DNA: TGTGCCATCAGTGCTAGTACCGACGAGCAGTACTTC; CDR3 protein: CAISASTDEQYF
J gene: TRBJ2-1; D gene: TRBD1; clone size: .; V gene: TRBV27; CDR3 DNA: TGTGCCAGCAGTTTCGCCGGGACAGACGGACGGGATGAGCAGTTCTTC; CDR3 protein: CASSFAGTDGRDEQFF
J gene: TRBJ2-1; D gene: TRBD1; clone size: .; V gene: TRBV9; CDR3 DNA: TGTGCCAGCAGCGTTATCGGAGGGACAGGGGTCAATGAGCAGTTCTTC; CDR3 protein: CASSVIGGTGVNEQFF
J gene: TRBJ2-5; D gene: TRBD2; clone size: once; V gene: TRBV7-2; CDR3 DNA: TGTGCCAGCAGCCCTGGGGCGGGGGGAGTGAAGACCCAGTACTTC; CDR3 protein: CASSPGAGGVKTQYF
J gene: TRBJ2-2; D gene: TRBD2; clone size: few; V gene: TRBV28; CDR3 DNA: TGTGCCAGCAGTTTATCGGCGGGGGTGAAGAACACCGGGGAGCTGTTTTTT; CDR3 protein: CASSLSAGVKNTGELFF
J gene: TRBJ2-3; D gene: .; clone size: few; V gene: TRBV19; CDR3 DNA: TGTGCCAGTAGTATGGGGAGCGCCCCCAGGAATTTT; CDR3 protein: CASSMGSAPRNF
J gene: TRBJ2-1; D gene: TRBD2; clone size: many; V gene: TRBV7-9; CDR3 DNA: TGTGCCAGCAGCTCGGAACTGCGGGAGGGTAACAATGAGCAGTTCTTC; CDR3 protein: CASSSELREGNNEQFF
J gene: TRBJ2-1; D gene: .; clone size: few; V gene: TRBV2; CDR3 DNA: TGTGCCAGCAGTATCGACAGTTACAATGAGCAGTTCTTC; CDR3 protein: CASSIDSYNEQFF
J gene: TRBJ2-7; D gene: TRBD2; clone size: .; V gene: TRBV19; CDR3 DNA: TGTGCCAGTAGTCCCAAAAGGGGAGGGGCCTACGAGCAGTACTTC; CDR3 protein: CASSPKRGGAYEQYF
J gene: TRBJ2-7; D gene: TRBD1; clone size: .; V gene: TRBV19; CDR3 DNA: TGTGCCAGTAGTATCAGCAGGGGGCACGAGCAGTACTTC; CDR3 protein: CASSISRGHEQYF
J gene: TRBJ1-4; D gene: TRBD1; clone size: few; V gene: TRBV28; CDR3 DNA: TGTGCCAGCAGTCCACAGGGGGCGATTAATGAAAAACTGTTTTTT; CDR3 protein: CASSPQGAINEKLFF
J gene: TRBJ1-4; D gene: .; clone size: few; V gene: TRBV18; CDR3 DNA: TGTGCCAGCTCACCACCGGTGGGAGATGAAAAACTGTTTTTT; CDR3 protein: CASSPPVGDEKLFF
J gene: TRBJ2-1; D gene: TRBD2; clone size: .; V gene: TRBV11-2; CDR3 DNA: TGTGCCAGCACCCGACAGGCGGGAGGATGGTCTGAGCAGTTCTTC; CDR3 protein: CASTRQAGGWSEQFF
J gene: TRBJ1-1; D gene: TRBD1; clone size: few; V gene: TRBV5-1; CDR3 DNA: TGCGCCAGCAGCTTAGGGACAGGGGGCGCCGGAAACACTGAAGCTTTCTTT; CDR3 protein: CASSLGTGGAGNTEAFF